The 11 T cell receptor beta chains given below trace back to one sample, sequenced in a study of T cells after yellow fever vaccination. TCRdb analysed the 5' RACE reads with MiXCR anew, one entry per CDR3 protein. Among some 110,000 distinct CDR3 sequences listed, roughly 6.8% were seen once. The material sequenced was CD4+ T cells sorted from PBMCs, taken roughly seven weeks after the first yellow fever vaccination. All receptors come from a man aged 18 to 30 who received the YFV17D yellow fever vaccine.

This clonotype showed up just a few times. The chain carries TRBV5-1 and TRBJ2-2, with D possibly TRBD2 on 5 matching bases. Germline V gives CDR1 SGHRS, CDR2 YFSETQ. Trimming stripped 5 bases from V and 4 bases from J, with 12 bases between. This CDR3 is built from 14 residues. This CDR3 is CASRREMVTGELFF. In DNA form, the CDR3 reads TGCGCCAGCAGGAGGGAGATGGTCACCGGGGAGCTGTTTTTT. Full variable domain (missing parts from reference TRBV5-1 and TRBJ2-2): KAGVTQTPRYLIKTRGQQVTLSCSPISGHRSVSWYQQTPGQGLQFLFEYFSETQRNKGNFPGRFSGRQFSNSRSEMNVSTLELGDSALYLCASRREMVTGELFFGEGSRLTVL.

This clonotype was seen at least ten times. The gene calls are TRBV12-3 or TRBV12-4 and TRBJ2-3; no firm D call. Trimming took 2 bases from V and 3 from J, leaving 9 bases between them. The CDR3 runs 14 residues. CDR3 amino acids: CASSLRPLTDTQYF. The CDR3 coding sequence is TGTGCCAGCAGTTTAAGGCCCCTTACAGATACGCAGTATTTT.

This clonotype occurred many times. J is TRBJ2-5 and V is TRBV2; the match to TRBD1 covers 8 bases. CDR1 is SNHLY and CDR2 is FYNNEI in the germline V gene. V shed 8 bases and J 9 bases; nucleotides not matched to a gene: 5. The CDR3 runs 11 residues. The CDR3 DNA is TGTGCCAGCGGAGTCAGGGGGCCCCAGTACTTC. Amino acid sequence: CASGVRGPQYF.

The genes are TRBV7-2 and TRBJ2-1, with TRBD2 matching over 7 bases. This CDR3 has 14 residues. Trimming took 1 base from V and 4 from J; bases not matched to a gene: 1. Per germline, CDR1 SGHTA and CDR2 FQGNSA. The CDR3 protein is CASSLERGYNEQFF. The CDR3 DNA reads as TGTGCCAGCAGCTTAGAGCGGGGATACAATGAGCAGTTCTTC.

This clonotype was seen ten or more times. The V and J genes are TRBV25-1 and TRBJ1-6, with D possibly TRBD1 on 5 matching bases. Trimming took 7 bases from V and 8 from J, leaving 15 bases between them. The germline V gene has CDR1 MGHDK and CDR2 SYGVNS. The CDR3 spans 14 residues. The CDR3 protein is CASTSGTSDSPLHF. The CDR3 nucleotides read TGTGCCAGCACATCCGGGACGTCGGATTCACCCCTCCACTTT.

This clonotype showed up many times. This chain joins TRBV29-1 and TRBJ1-2; no firm D call. The ends were cut back, 7 bases at V and 5 bases at J, with 11 bases in the middle. Per germline, CDR1 SQVTM and CDR2 ANQGSEA. The CDR3 sequence is 11 residues long. DNA of the CDR3: TGCAGCGGGTACGAGACATATGGCTACACCTTC. Translated, it gives CSGYETYGYTF.

In its sample, this clonotype was seen many times. This chain links TRBV7-2 with TRBJ1-2; D gene uncertain. CDR3 length: 15 amino acids. Trimming cost V 5 bases and J 2 bases, with 15 bases left between them. Germline V gene data show CDR1 as SGHTA and CDR2 as FQGNSA. This CDR3 reads CASSIQSAANYGYTF. The CDR3 DNA follows: TGTGCCAGCAGCATACAAAGCGCGGCCAACTATGGCTACACCTTC. The whole variable domain, filled in from reference TRBV7-2 and TRBJ1-2, reads GAGVSQSPSNKVTEKGKDVELRCDPISGHTALYWYRQSLGQGLEFLIYFQGNSAPDKSGLPSDRFSAERTGGSVSTLTIQRTQQEDSAVYLCASSIQSAANYGYTFGSGTRLTVV.

This clonotype appeared many times. The gene calls are TRBV24-1 and TRBJ2-1; TRBD1 might be the D (6 bases). The CDR3 sequence is 11 residues long. The germline V and J ends were trimmed by 11 bases and 5 bases, with 9 bases remaining between them. CDR1 KGHDR and CDR2 SFDVKD come from the germline V gene. This CDR3 is CAIKGDNEQFF. The CDR3 DNA sequence: TGTGCCATCAAGGGGGACAATGAGCAGTTCTTC.

The sample holds many counts of this clonotype. The V gene is TRBV20-1, the J gene TRBJ2-3, with TRBD2 identical over 7 bases. CDR1 is DFQATT, CDR2 SNEGSKA, per germline (reference sequence). Trimming took 3 bases from V and 2 from J; bases not matched to a gene: 8. This CDR3 has 15 residues. DNA of the CDR3: TGCAGTGCTAGGGTCCGCGGGAGCTCCACAGATACGCAGTATTTT. It codes for CSARVRGSSTDTQYF.

This clonotype is termed medium-sized. The rearrangement links TRBV5-1 to TRBJ2-7; D gene uncertain. Germline assignment: CDR1 SGHRS and CDR2 YFSETQ. CDR3 length: 15 amino acids. Deletions cut 0 bases from V and 2 bases from J, with 12 bases between. CDR3 loop: CASSLAATNAYEQYF. CDR3 in DNA: TGCGCCAGCAGCTTGGCCGCGACGAATGCCTACGAGCAGTACTTC.

There are many counts of this clonotype. The V and J genes are TRBV5-6 and TRBJ2-2, with D perhaps being TRBD1 or TRBD2 (5 bases each). The CDR3 spans 17 residues. Per the germline V gene, CDR1 is SGHDT and CDR2 is YYEEEE. V dropped 4 bases and J dropped 4 bases, with 20 bases sitting between them. The chain's CDR3 is CASSPTWGRAGTGELFF. The CDR3 DNA is TGTGCCAGCAGCCCGACGTGGGGCAGGGCGGGCACCGGGGAGCTGTTTTTT.